This entry lists 24 T cell receptor beta chains sequenced from one sample in a study of cytomegalovirus exposure and HLA in healthy donors. TCRdb's copy holds only in-frame clones and misses some; the assay was immunoSEQ multiplex PCR. The sample has roughly 330,000 clones; about 90% are singletons. Sequencing was done on a sample of PBMCs. The source is a woman in her 30s in good health and CMV-seropositive.

Written as DNA, the CDR3 is TGTGCCAGCAACTACAGGGGGCCGGGATACGAGCAGTACTTC. It encodes CASNYRGPGYEQYF. This chain joins TRBV2 and TRBJ2-7; 9 bases match TRBD1. Germline V gene sequence: CDR1 SNHLY, CDR2 FYNNEI. V shed 7 bases and J 4 bases; nucleotides not matched to a gene: 8. This CDR3 is 14 amino acids long.

J is TRBJ1-6 and V is TRBV9, with D possibly being TRBD1 (5 bases). Trimming removed 1 base from V and 10 bases from J, with 12 bases in between. This CDR3 spans 14 amino acids. Germline CDR1 and CDR2: SGDLS and YYNGEE. In DNA form, the CDR3 reads TGTGCCAGCAGCGTAAAAAGGGGCGGGTCACCCCTCCACTTT. Its translation is CASSVKRGGSPLHF. Complete variable domain (other parts from reference TRBV9 and TRBJ1-6): DSGVTQTPKHLITATGQRVTLRCSPRSGDLSVYWYQQSLDQGLQFLIQYYNGEERAKGNILERFSAQQFPDLHSELNLSSLELGDSALYFCASSVKRGGSPLHFGNGTRLTVT.

The chain carries TRBV28 and TRBJ1-2; TRBD1 agrees at 7 bases. CDR1 is MDHEN and CDR2 is SYDVKM in the germline V gene. CDR3 length: 15 residues. V dropped 8 bases and J dropped 4; count of bases not matched to a gene: 13. The CDR3 protein is CASSTTDRDRYGYTF. CDR3 sequence (DNA): TGTGCCAGCTCTACCACCGACAGGGACCGCTATGGCTACACCTTC.

This clone appeared a single time. The chain couples TRBV4-3 to TRBJ2-7; D is undetermined. CDR1 LGHNA and CDR2 YSLEER come from the germline V gene. The V gene lost 0 bases and the J gene lost 6 bases, with 9 bases spanning the gap. CDR3 length: 13 amino acids. The chain's CDR3 is CASSQDWSSEQYF. The CDR3, as DNA: TGCGCCAGCAGCCAAGATTGGAGCAGCGAGCAGTACTTC.

V and J are TRBV4-2 and TRBJ2-1; the D gene is possibly TRBD1 (5 bases). The CDR3 is 16 amino acids. The germline V gene encodes CDR1 LGHNA and CDR2 YNFKEQ. Trimming left V 0 bases short and J 6 bases short, with 15 bases between. The chain's CDR3 is CASSQEWGGNGNEQFF. CDR3 DNA: TGTGCCAGCAGCCAAGAATGGGGCGGAAACGGCAATGAGCAGTTCTTC.

The genes are TRBV30 and TRBJ2-1; D unresolved. This CDR3 has 13 residues. V was cut by 2 bases and J by 7 bases, with 12 bases left in between. In germline, CDR1 is GTSNPN, CDR2 SVGIG (reference sequence). CDR3 region: CAWSTSLGNEQFF. Written as DNA, the CDR3 is TGTGCCTGGAGTACGTCGTTGGGGAATGAGCAGTTCTTC.

The V gene is TRBV7-3, the J gene TRBJ1-2, with 8 bases identical to TRBD1. CDR3 size: 16 residues. Germline CDR1 and CDR2: SGHTA and FQGTGA. After removal of 0 bases from V and 7 bases from J, the junction contained 10 bases not matched to a gene. The CDR3 DNA is TGTGCCAGCAGCTTAACCCCTGACAGGGGCGGGGGTGGCTACACCTTC. Residues: CASSLTPDRGGGGYTF.

V gene TRBV28 combines with J gene TRBJ2-1; D perhaps matches TRBD2 (5 bases). Germline V gives CDR1 MDHEN, CDR2 SYDVKM. Trimming cost V 6 bases and J 4 bases, with 10 bases left between them. There are 13 residues in the CDR3. CDR3 protein: CASRSDSYNEQFF. The CDR3 nucleotides are TGTGCCAGCAGGTCGGACTCTTACAATGAGCAGTTCTTC.

The chain employs TRBV10-3 and TRBJ2-5; no firm D call. Germline values: CDR1 ENHRY, CDR2 SYGVKD. The V end lost 3 bases, the J end lost 4 bases, and 12 bases lay between the germline ends. The length of the CDR3 is 14 residues. The CDR3 loop is CAISEEGVRETQYF. Written as DNA, the CDR3 is TGTGCCATCAGTGAAGAAGGCGTGAGAGAGACCCAGTACTTC.

The rearrangement links TRBV30 to TRBJ2-6; D is undetermined. Deletions cut 7 bases from V and 4 bases from J, with 8 bases between. The CDR3 is 12 residues long. CDR1 and CDR2 from the germline V gene are GTSNPN and SVGIG (reference sequence). CDR3 sequence (DNA): TGTGCCTCCTCGCAGGGGGCCAACGTCCTGACTTTC. It codes for CASSQGANVLTF.

The chain couples TRBV7-2 to TRBJ1-1; 7 bases match TRBD1. Germline CDR1 and CDR2: SGHTA and FQGNSA. This CDR3 is built from 19 residues. Trimming removed 2 bases from V and 1 base from J; junction bases left unmatched: 16. CDR3 region: CASSLFGFTTGQRNTEAFF. The DNA of the CDR3 is TGTGCCAGCAGCTTATTTGGTTTTACAACGGGACAGAGGAACACTGAAGCTTTCTTT. Full variable domain (rest looked up from reference TRBV7-2 and TRBJ1-1): GAGVSQSPSNKVTEKGKDVELRCDPISGHTALYWYRQSLGQGLEFLIYFQGNSAPDKSGLPSDRFSAERTGGSVSTLTIQRTQQEDSAVYLCASSLFGFTTGQRNTEAFFGQGTRLTVV.

The CDR3 nucleotides are TGTGCCTGGAGTGCCCCGCAGGCAACCTGGAACACTGAAGCTTTCTTT. Translation: CAWSAPQATWNTEAFF. The J gene is TRBJ1-1, the V gene TRBV30, with D uncertain. Deletions cut 1 base from V and 1 base from J, with 16 bases between. Germline V lookup: CDR1 GTSNPN, CDR2 SVGIG (reference sequence). This CDR3 contains 16 residues.

V and J are TRBV5-4 and TRBJ2-7; D may be TRBD1 (6 bases). V was cut by 0 bases and J by 2 bases, with 12 bases left in between. The germline gives CDR1 SGHNT, CDR2 YYREEE (reference sequence). The CDR3 has 15 amino acids. Here the CDR3 reads CASSLGQDETYEQYF. DNA of the CDR3: TGTGCCAGCAGCTTGGGACAGGACGAGACCTACGAGCAGTACTTC.

The rearrangement joins TRBV7-3 to TRBJ2-1; D remains ambiguous. CDR1 is SGHTA, CDR2 FQGTGA, per germline. The CDR3 loop spans 13 amino acids. V lost 0 bases and J 9 bases, leaving 9 bases between the germline ends. For the CDR3, the DNA is TGTGCCAGCAGCTTAACCAGGACGGGTGAGCAGTTCTTC. Translating gives CASSLTRTGEQFF.

The chain employs TRBV27 and TRBJ1-2; D is possibly TRBD1 (5 bases). Germline CDR1 and CDR2: MNHEY and SMNVEV (reference sequence). V was trimmed by 6 bases and J by 2 bases, leaving 10 bases between them. The CDR3 covers 13 residues. In nucleotides, the CDR3 is TGTGCCAGCAGACTCGACAGCAACTATGGCTACACCTTC. Translated, it gives CASRLDSNYGYTF.

The chain couples TRBV5-1 to TRBJ2-1; no clear D gene. The germline V gene has CDR1 SGHRS and CDR2 YFSETQ. CDR3 size: 14 residues. The V end lost 4 bases, the J end lost 5 bases, and 13 bases lay between the germline ends. CDR3 residues: CASSGRLQNNEQFF. The CDR3 bases are TGCGCCAGCAGCGGGCGGTTGCAAAACAATGAGCAGTTCTTC.

This clone was recorded only once. The rearrangement links TRBV5-4 to TRBJ1-2; a weak D match, TRBD1 (6 bases). CDR3 length: 16 residues. Germline CDR1 SGHNT, CDR2 YYREEE (reference sequence). Trimming cost V 3 bases and J 4 bases, with 19 bases left between them. The CDR3 region has the DNA TGTGCCAGCAGCTCGGAGACAGGCCGATTTTTCTATGGCTACACCTTC. Translation: CASSSETGRFFYGYTF.

This clone showed up just a few times. The chain has TRBV2 and TRBJ1-3, with 7 bases that match TRBD1. With V trimmed by 4 bases and J by 0 bases, 3 bases remained unmatched. Germline CDR1 and CDR2: SNHLY and FYNNEI. This CDR3 is 15 amino acids long. For the CDR3, the DNA is TGTGCCAGCAGTGTAGGACAGGTCTCTGGAAACACCATATATTTT. This gives the protein CASSVGQVSGNTIYF.

In this sample, this clone turned up a few times. This chain connects TRBV7-8 to TRBJ2-7; 7 bases agree with TRBD1. Germline CDR1 reads SGHVS; CDR2 reads FQNEAQ. The length of the CDR3 is 14 residues. J lost 3 bases, V lost 3 bases, and 5 bases had no gene match. The CDR3 loop reads CASSFRDRHYEQYF. CDR3 DNA: TGTGCCAGCAGCTTCCGGGACAGACACTACGAGCAGTACTTC. The complete variable domain, with remaining parts taken from reference TRBV7-8 and TRBJ2-7, reads GAGVSQSPRYKVAKRGQDVALRCDPISGHVSLFWYQQALGQGPEFLTYFQNEAQLDKSGLPSDRFFAERPEGSVSTLKIQRTQQEDSAVYLCASSFRDRHYEQYFGPGTRLTVT.

The rearrangement joins TRBV30 to TRBJ1-2; D gene unclear. V was shortened by 0 bases and J by 8 bases, with 13 bases between the two germline ends. The germline V gene has CDR1 GTSNPN and CDR2 SVGIG (reference sequence). The CDR3 is made up of 13 amino acids. The CDR3 nucleotides read TGTGCCTGGAGTGTTCCTGAGTGGAGGGGCTACACCTTC. Encoded protein: CAWSVPEWRGYTF. The whole variable domain, filled in from reference TRBV30 and TRBJ1-2, reads SQTIHQWPATLVQPVGSPLSLECTVEGTSNPNLYWYRQAAGRGLQLLFYSVGIGQISSEVPQNLSASRPQDRQFILSSKKLLLSDSGFYLCAWSVPEWRGYTFGSGTRLTVV.

The chain carries TRBV30 and TRBJ1-2, with D perhaps matching TRBD1 (5 bases). Germline V gene data show CDR1 as GTSNPN and CDR2 as SVGIG (reference sequence). The germline V and J ends were trimmed by 1 base and 8 bases, with 20 bases remaining between them. CDR3 size: 15 residues. CDR3 residues: CAWSGPDRPLRGYTF. The CDR3 DNA reads as TGTGCCTGGAGTGGGCCTGACAGACCTTTGAGGGGCTACACCTTC.

V and J are TRBV7-6 and TRBJ2-1; weak D call: TRBD2 (6 bases). The CDR3 has 15 amino acids. CDR1 and CDR2 (germline): SGHVS, FNYEAQ. Trimming left V 1 base short and J 8 bases short, with 15 bases between. CDR3 bases: TGTGCCAGCAGCTTAGAGACGGGAGCGGGCCATGAGCAGTTCTTC. It is translated as CASSLETGAGHEQFF.

The V gene is TRBV5-6, the J gene TRBJ2-7, with 14 bases fitting TRBD2. The junction had 9 bases not matched to a gene; V was cut back by 4 bases and J by 3 bases. The CDR3 is made up of 17 amino acids. Germline V gene lookup returns CDR1 SGHDT and CDR2 YYEEEE. The CDR3, as DNA: TGTGCCAGCAGCCGGAGGGGTGGGACTAGCGGGAGCTACGAGCAGTACTTC. It yields the protein CASSRRGGTSGSYEQYF.

This clone appeared once. The chain has TRBV27 and TRBJ2-7; 8 bases fit TRBD2. The CDR3 totals 15 residues. Germline CDR1 MNHEY, CDR2 SMNVEV (reference sequence). The junction had 9 bases not matched to a gene; V was cut back by 5 bases and J by 3 bases. CDR3 sequence reads: CASSPGGRVDYEQYF. CDR3 coding DNA: TGTGCCAGCAGTCCGGGGGGGCGGGTGGACTACGAGCAGTACTTC.